The rows below give T cell receptor beta chains drawn from one sample of a study of T cells after yellow fever vaccination. Each CDR3 protein gets one entry after TCRdb re-called the 5' RACE reads with MiXCR. The sample carries 500,000 to 650,000 distinct CDR3 sequences, roughly a sixth recorded once. Sequenced here: PBMCs, sampled about 5 days after the first yellow fever vaccination. The receptors here all came from a man younger than 30 who received the YFV17D yellow fever vaccine. Each CDR3 is given with its conserved first and last residue. D genes are given only for firm matches. Clone size is stated in some rows and not others, as once, few, many or a class when expanded.

V gene: TRBV5-6
clone size: NA
CDR3 length: 12
D gene: NA
J gene: TRBJ2-1
CDR3 protein: CASSLISGEQFF
CDR3 DNA: TGTGCCAGCAGCTTAATCAGCGGGGAGCAGTTCTTC

V gene: TRBV7-2
clone size: many
CDR3 length: 14
D gene: TRBD1
J gene: TRBJ2-5
CDR3 protein: CASSRGQVGETQYF
CDR3 DNA: TGTGCCAGCAGCCGAGGACAGGTGGGAGAGACCCAGTACTTC

V gene: TRBV7-2
clone size: few
CDR3 length: 15
D gene: NA
J gene: TRBJ1-6
CDR3 protein: CASSFLIQYNSPLHF
CDR3 DNA: TGTGCCAGCAGCTTTTTAATACAGTATAATTCACCCCTCCACTTT

V gene: TRBV4-3
clone size: many
CDR3 length: 14
D gene: TRBD1
J gene: TRBJ2-4
CDR3 protein: CASSQGYRGNIQYF
CDR3 DNA: TGCGCCAGCAGCCAGGGGTACAGGGGTAACATTCAGTACTTC

V gene: TRBV10-3
clone size: NA
CDR3 length: 18
D gene: TRBD1
J gene: TRBJ2-6
CDR3 protein: CAIRSSGTGSTGANVLTF
CDR3 DNA: TGTGCCATCAGATCATCCGGGACAGGGAGCACTGGGGCCAACGTCCTGACTTTC

V gene: TRBV5-1
clone size: NA
CDR3 length: 15
D gene: NA
J gene: TRBJ2-3
CDR3 protein: CASSPPRQGTDTQYF
CDR3 DNA: TGCGCCAGCAGCCCTCCAAGACAGGGCACAGATACGCAGTATTTT

V gene: TRBV12-3/TRBV12-4
clone size: many
CDR3 length: 15
D gene: NA
J gene: TRBJ2-7
CDR3 protein: CASRRDTLKPYEQYF
CDR3 DNA: TGTGCCAGCAGACGGGACACCCTGAAGCCCTACGAGCAGTACTTC

V gene: TRBV6-2/TRBV6-3
clone size: many
CDR3 length: 15
D gene: TRBD2
J gene: TRBJ2-1
CDR3 protein: CASSSTNVPGGKQFF
CDR3 DNA: TGTGCCAGCAGTTCCACGAATGTTCCGGGGGGTAAGCAGTTCTTC

V gene: TRBV7-6
clone size: NA
CDR3 length: 15
D gene: TRBD2
J gene: TRBJ2-2
CDR3 protein: CASSLRTRASGELFF
CDR3 DNA: TGTGCCAGCAGCTTAAGGACTAGAGCCTCCGGGGAGCTGTTTTTT

V gene: TRBV12-3/TRBV12-4
clone size: many
CDR3 length: 15
D gene: NA
J gene: TRBJ2-3
CDR3 protein: CASSPGAARVDTQYF
CDR3 DNA: TGTGCCAGCAGTCCCGGGGCCGCCCGGGTGGATACGCAGTATTTT

V gene: TRBV11-2
clone size: once
CDR3 length: 17
D gene: TRBD2
J gene: TRBJ2-5
CDR3 protein: CASSALYSGGAGETQYF
CDR3 DNA: TGTGCCAGCAGCGCGCTTTATAGCGGGGGGGCCGGGGAGACCCAGTACTTC

V gene: TRBV20-1
clone size: few
CDR3 length: 16
D gene: NA
J gene: TRBJ2-7
CDR3 protein: CSARDLGSQEIYEQYF
CDR3 DNA: TGCAGTGCTAGAGATTTAGGCTCGCAGGAGATCTACGAGCAGTACTTC

V gene: TRBV6-1
clone size: few
CDR3 length: 15
D gene: NA
J gene: TRBJ1-1
CDR3 protein: CASSEAITLWKQAFF
CDR3 DNA: TGTGCCAGCAGTGAAGCTATAACACTCTGGAAGCAAGCTTTCTTT

V gene: TRBV20-1
clone size: NA
CDR3 length: 14
D gene: NA
J gene: TRBJ2-2
CDR3 protein: CSARENSLPGELFF
CDR3 DNA: TGCAGTGCTAGAGAGAACAGCCTCCCCGGGGAGCTGTTTTTT

V gene: TRBV6-5
clone size: NA
CDR3 length: 14
D gene: NA
J gene: TRBJ1-6
CDR3 protein: CASSYSGTRAPLHF
CDR3 DNA: TGTGCCAGCAGTTACTCCGGAACGAGGGCACCCCTCCACTTT

V gene: TRBV20-1
clone size: few
CDR3 length: 15
D gene: TRBD1
J gene: TRBJ1-1
CDR3 protein: CSAKRQGGMNTEAFF
CDR3 DNA: TGCAGTGCTAAGAGACAGGGGGGGATGAACACTGAAGCTTTCTTT

V gene: TRBV7-9
clone size: NA
CDR3 length: 17
D gene: NA
J gene: TRBJ2-6
CDR3 protein: CASSLGGVSSGANVLTF
CDR3 DNA: TGTGCCAGCAGCTTAGGGGGGGTTAGCTCTGGGGCCAACGTCCTGACTTTC

V gene: TRBV27
clone size: few
CDR3 length: 13
D gene: NA
J gene: TRBJ2-5
CDR3 protein: CASSSAPFGTQYF
CDR3 DNA: TGTGCCAGCAGTTCGGCGCCTTTCGGGACCCAGTACTTC

V gene: TRBV3-1
clone size: NA
CDR3 length: 19
D gene: TRBD1
J gene: TRBJ2-1
CDR3 protein: CASSPNGGQGRRTYNEQFF
CDR3 DNA: TGTGCCAGCAGCCCGAATGGGGGACAGGGGAGAAGAACCTACAATGAGCAGTTCTTC

V gene: TRBV20-1
clone size: NA
CDR3 length: 14
D gene: NA
J gene: TRBJ2-2
CDR3 protein: CSANRAPDTGELFF
CDR3 DNA: TGCAGTGCCAACAGGGCCCCAGATACCGGGGAGCTGTTTTTT

V gene: TRBV5-6
clone size: few
CDR3 length: 14
D gene: NA
J gene: TRBJ2-5
CDR3 protein: CASSLPGTGETQYF
CDR3 DNA: TGTGCCAGCAGCTTGCCCGGGACCGGTGAGACCCAGTACTTC

V gene: TRBV7-2
clone size: few
CDR3 length: 15
D gene: NA
J gene: TRBJ1-3
CDR3 protein: CASSRGRNLGNTIYF
CDR3 DNA: TGTGCCAGCAGCCGCGGACGGAACCTTGGAAACACCATATATTTT

V gene: TRBV12-3/TRBV12-4
clone size: many
CDR3 length: 16
D gene: TRBD2
J gene: TRBJ2-1
CDR3 protein: CASSSTSGGSYNEQFF
CDR3 DNA: TGTGCCAGCAGTTCCACTAGCGGGGGCTCCTACAATGAGCAGTTCTTC

V gene: TRBV7-9
clone size: NA
CDR3 length: 14
D gene: TRBD2
J gene: TRBJ2-7
CDR3 protein: CASSLVGGDYEQYF
CDR3 DNA: TGTGCCAGCAGCTTAGTCGGGGGGGACTACGAGCAGTACTTC